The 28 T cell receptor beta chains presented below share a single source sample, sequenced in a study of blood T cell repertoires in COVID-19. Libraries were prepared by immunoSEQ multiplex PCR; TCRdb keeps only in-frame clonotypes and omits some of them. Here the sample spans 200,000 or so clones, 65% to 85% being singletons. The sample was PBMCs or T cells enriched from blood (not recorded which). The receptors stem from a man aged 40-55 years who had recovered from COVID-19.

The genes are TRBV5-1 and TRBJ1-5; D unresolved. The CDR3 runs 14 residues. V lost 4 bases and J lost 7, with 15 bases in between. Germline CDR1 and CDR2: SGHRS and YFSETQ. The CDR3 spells CASSPDGGYQPQHF. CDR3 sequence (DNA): TGCGCCAGCAGCCCCGACGGAGGGTACCAGCCCCAGCATTTT.

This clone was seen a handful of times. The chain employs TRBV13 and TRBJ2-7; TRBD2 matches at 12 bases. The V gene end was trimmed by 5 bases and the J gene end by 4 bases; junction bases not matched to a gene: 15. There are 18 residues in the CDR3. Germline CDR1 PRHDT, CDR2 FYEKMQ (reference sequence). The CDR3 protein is CASSPSTSGGRRGYEQYF. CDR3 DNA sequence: TGTGCCAGCAGCCCCTCGACTAGCGGGGGCCGCCGGGGATACGAGCAGTACTTC.

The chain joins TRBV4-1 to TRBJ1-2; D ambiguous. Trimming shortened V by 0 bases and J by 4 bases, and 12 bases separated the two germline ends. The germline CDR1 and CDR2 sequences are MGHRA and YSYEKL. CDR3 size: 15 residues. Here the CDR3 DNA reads TGCGCCAGCAGCCAAGAAGGAGGGCGCTTCTATGGCTACACCTTC. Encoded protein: CASSQEGGRFYGYTF.

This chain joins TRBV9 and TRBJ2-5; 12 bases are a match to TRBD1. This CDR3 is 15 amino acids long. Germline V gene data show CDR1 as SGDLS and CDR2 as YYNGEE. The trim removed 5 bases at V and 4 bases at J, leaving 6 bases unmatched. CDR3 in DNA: TGTGCCAGCAGTAGGGGACAGGGGGCTCGAGAGACCCAGTACTTC. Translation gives CASSRGQGARETQYF.

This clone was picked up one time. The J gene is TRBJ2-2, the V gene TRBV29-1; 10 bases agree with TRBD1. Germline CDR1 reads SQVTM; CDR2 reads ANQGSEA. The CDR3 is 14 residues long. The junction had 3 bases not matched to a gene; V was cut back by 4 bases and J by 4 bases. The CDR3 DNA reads TGCAGCGTTGTCCGGGACAGGGGCACCGGGGAGCTGTTTTTT. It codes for CSVVRDRGTGELFF.

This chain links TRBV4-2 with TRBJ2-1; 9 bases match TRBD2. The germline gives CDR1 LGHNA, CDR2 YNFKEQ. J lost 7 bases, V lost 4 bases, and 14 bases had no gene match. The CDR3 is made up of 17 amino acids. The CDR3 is CASSRPSILAGTNEQFF. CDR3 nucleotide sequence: TGTGCCAGCAGCCGGCCAAGCATCCTAGCGGGGACTAATGAGCAGTTCTTC.

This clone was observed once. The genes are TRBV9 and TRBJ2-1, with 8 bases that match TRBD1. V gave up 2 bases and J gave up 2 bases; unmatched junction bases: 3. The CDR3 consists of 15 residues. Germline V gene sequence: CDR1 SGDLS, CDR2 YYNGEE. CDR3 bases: TGTGCCAGCAGCGTTCAGGGGGCCGCCTACAATGAGCAGTTCTTC. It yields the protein CASSVQGAAYNEQFF.

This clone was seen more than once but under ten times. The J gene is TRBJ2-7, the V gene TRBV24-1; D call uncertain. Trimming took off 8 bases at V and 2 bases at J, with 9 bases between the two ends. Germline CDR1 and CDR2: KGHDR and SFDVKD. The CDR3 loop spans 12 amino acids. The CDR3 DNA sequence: TGTGCCACCAACGAGGTACCCTACGAGCAGTACTTC. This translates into CATNEVPYEQYF.

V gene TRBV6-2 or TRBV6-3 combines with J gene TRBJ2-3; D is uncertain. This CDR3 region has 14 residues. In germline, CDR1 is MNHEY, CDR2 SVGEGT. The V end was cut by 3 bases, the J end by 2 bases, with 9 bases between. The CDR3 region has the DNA TGTGCCAGCAGTTATTCATCCTACACAGATACGCAGTATTTT. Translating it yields CASSYSSYTDTQYF.

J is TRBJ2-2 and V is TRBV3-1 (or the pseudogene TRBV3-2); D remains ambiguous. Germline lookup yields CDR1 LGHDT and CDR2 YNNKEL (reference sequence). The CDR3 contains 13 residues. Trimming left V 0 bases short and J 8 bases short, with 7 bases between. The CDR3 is CASSQEAAGELFF. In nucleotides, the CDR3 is TGTGCCAGCAGCCAAGAGGCGGCGGGGGAGCTGTTTTTT.

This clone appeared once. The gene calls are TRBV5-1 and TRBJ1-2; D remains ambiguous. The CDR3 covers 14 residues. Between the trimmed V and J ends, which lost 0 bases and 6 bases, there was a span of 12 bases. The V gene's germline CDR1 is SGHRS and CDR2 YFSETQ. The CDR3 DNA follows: TGCGCCAGCAGCTTGGCGGAGGGATTGGATGGCTACACCTTC. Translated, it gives CASSLAEGLDGYTF.

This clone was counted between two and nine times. CDR3 in amino acids: CASSSHIQQTGFQYF. The CDR3 DNA reads as TGCGCCAGCAGCTCCCACATACAACAGACAGGGTTTCAGTACTTC. This chain joins TRBV5-1 and TRBJ2-7, with 7 bases aligning to TRBD1. Germline V gene data show CDR1 as SGHRS and CDR2 as YFSETQ. The CDR3 is 15 residues long. J gave up 10 bases and V 3 bases, and 16 bases lay outside the gene matches.

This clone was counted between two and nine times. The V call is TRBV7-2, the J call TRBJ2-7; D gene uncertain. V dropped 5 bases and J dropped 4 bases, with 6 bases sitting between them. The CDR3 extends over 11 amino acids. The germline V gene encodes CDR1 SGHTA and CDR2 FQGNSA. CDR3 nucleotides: TGTGCCAGCAGCGCGAGTTACGAGCAGTACTTC. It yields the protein CASSASYEQYF.

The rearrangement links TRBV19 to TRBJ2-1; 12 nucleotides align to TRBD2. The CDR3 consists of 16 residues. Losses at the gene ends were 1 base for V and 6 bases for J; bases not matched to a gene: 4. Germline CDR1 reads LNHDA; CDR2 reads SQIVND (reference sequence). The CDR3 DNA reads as TGTGCCAGTAGTATAGGACTAGCGGGGGCGATCAATGAGCAGTTCTTC. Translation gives CASSIGLAGAINEQFF.

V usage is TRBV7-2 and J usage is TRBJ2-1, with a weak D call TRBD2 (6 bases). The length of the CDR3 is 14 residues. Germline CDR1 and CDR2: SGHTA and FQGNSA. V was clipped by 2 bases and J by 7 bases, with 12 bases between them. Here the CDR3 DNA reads TGTGCCAGCAGCTTAACGGCTAGCGAAAATGAGCAGTTCTTC. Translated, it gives CASSLTASENEQFF.

The CDR3 nucleotides are TGTGCCAGCAGCGTAGGAGACAGGGGAAACACCATATATTTT. Its protein product is CASSVGDRGNTIYF. The gene calls are TRBV9 and TRBJ1-3, with a weak D call TRBD1 (6 bases). The CDR3 has 14 residues. Germline V gene sequence: CDR1 SGDLS, CDR2 YYNGEE. Trimming took 0 bases from V and 4 from J, leaving 8 bases between them.

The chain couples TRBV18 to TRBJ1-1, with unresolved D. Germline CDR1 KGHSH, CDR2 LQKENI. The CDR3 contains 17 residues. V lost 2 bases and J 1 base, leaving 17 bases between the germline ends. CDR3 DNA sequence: TGTGCCAGCTCACCAGAGATATGGTGGCAGGCGAACACTGAAGCTTTCTTT. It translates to CASSPEIWWQANTEAFF.

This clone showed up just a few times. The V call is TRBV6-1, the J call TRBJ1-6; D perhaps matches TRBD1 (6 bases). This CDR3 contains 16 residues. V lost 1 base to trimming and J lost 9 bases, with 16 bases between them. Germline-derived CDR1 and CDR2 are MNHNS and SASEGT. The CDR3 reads CASSEGFGGPRSPLHF. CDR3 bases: TGTGCCAGCAGTGAAGGGTTCGGGGGGCCCCGTTCACCCCTCCACTTT.

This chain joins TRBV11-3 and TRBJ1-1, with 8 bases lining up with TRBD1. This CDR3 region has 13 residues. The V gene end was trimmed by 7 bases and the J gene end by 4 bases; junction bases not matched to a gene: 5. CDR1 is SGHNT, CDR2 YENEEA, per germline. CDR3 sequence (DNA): TGTGCCAGCATCCGGACAGGGATCACTGAAGCTTTCTTT. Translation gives CASIRTGITEAFF.

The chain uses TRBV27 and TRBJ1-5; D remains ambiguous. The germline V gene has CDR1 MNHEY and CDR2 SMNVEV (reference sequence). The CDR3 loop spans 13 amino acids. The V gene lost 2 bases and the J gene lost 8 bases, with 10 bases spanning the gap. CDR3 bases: TGTGCCAGCAGTTTAATGGGGAGGAAGCCCCAGCATTTT. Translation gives CASSLMGRKPQHF.

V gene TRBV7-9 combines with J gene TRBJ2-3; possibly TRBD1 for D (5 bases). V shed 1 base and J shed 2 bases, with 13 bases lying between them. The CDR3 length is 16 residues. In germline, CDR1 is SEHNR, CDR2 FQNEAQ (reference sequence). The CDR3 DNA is TGTGCCAGCAGCTTAGTGGGGCAAGGCGACACAGATACGCAGTATTTT. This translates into CASSLVGQGDTDTQYF.

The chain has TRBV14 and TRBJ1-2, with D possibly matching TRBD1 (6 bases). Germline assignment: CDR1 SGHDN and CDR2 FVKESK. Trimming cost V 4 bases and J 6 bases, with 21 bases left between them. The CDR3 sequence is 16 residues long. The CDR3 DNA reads TGTGCCAGCAGCCCTCTGGCAGGGGCCCTAGGAGATGGCTACACCTTC. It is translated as CASSPLAGALGDGYTF.

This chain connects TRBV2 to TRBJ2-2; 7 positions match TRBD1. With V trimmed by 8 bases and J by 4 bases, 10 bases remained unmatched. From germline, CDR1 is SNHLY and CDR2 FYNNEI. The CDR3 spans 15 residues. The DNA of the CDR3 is TGTGCCAGCCTACTAATACCAGGGGGCACCGGGGAGCTGTTTTTT. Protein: CASLLIPGGTGELFF. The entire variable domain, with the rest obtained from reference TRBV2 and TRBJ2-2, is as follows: EPEVTQTPSHQVTQMGQEVILRCVPISNHLYFYWYRQILGQKVEFLVSFYNNEISEKSEIFDDQFSVERPDGSNFTLKIRSTKLEDSAMYFCASLLIPGGTGELFFGEGSRLTVL.

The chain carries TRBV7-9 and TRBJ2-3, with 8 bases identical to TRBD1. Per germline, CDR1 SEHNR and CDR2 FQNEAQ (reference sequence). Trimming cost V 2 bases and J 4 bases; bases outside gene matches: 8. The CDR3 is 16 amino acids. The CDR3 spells CASSLIRRTGPDTQYF. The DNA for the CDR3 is TGTGCCAGCAGCTTAATTAGGCGGACAGGGCCAGATACGCAGTATTTT.

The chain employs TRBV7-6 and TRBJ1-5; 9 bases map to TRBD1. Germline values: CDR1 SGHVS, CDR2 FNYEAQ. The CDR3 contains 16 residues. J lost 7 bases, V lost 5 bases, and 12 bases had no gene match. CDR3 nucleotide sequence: TGTGCCAGCAGCCCGGGACAGGGAGCAGGGTACCAGCCCCAGCATTTT. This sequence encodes CASSPGQGAGYQPQHF. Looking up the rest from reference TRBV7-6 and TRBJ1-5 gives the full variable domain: GAGVSQSPRYKVTKRGQDVALRCDPISGHVSLYWYRQALGQGPEFLTYFNYEAQQDKSGLPNDRFSAERPEGSISTLTIQRTEQRDSAMYRCASSPGQGAGYQPQHFGDGTRLSIL.

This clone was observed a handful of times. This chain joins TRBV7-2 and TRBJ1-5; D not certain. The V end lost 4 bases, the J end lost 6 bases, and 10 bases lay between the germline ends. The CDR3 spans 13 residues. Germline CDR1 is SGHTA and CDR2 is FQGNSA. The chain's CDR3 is CASSSNRGQPQHF. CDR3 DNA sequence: TGTGCCAGCAGCTCGAACCGGGGTCAGCCCCAGCATTTT.

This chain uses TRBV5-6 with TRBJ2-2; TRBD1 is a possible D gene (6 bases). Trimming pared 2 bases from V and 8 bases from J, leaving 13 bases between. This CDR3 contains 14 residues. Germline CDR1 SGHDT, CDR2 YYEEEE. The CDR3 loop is CASSFQQGPGELFF. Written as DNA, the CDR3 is TGTGCCAGCAGCTTTCAACAGGGACCGGGGGAGCTGTTTTTT.

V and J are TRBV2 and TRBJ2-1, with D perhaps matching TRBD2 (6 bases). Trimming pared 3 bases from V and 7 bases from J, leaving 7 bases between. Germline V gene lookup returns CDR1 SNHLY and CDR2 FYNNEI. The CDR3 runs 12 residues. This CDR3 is CASSDAGNEQFF. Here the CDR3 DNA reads TGTGCCAGCAGTGATGCGGGAAATGAGCAGTTCTTC.